Each of the 26 T cell receptor beta chains below was sequenced from the same sample in a study of blood T cell repertoires in COVID-19. Sequenced by immunoSEQ multiplex PCR; TCRdb stores in-frame clones only, minus some. This table has approximately 240,000 clones, more than 65% appearing once. Sample: peripheral blood. The source is a woman in her forties who had recovered from COVID-19.

In the case of this clone: This sample also contains other DNA sequences that code for the same CDR3. The V call is TRBV30, the J call TRBJ2-3; D is ambiguous. CDR3 length: 13 amino acids. V shed 2 bases and J shed 2 bases, with 8 bases lying between them. Per the germline V gene, CDR1 is GTSNPN and CDR2 is SVGIG (reference sequence). The DNA of the CDR3 is TGTGCCTGGAGTTTCGGGTCCACAGATACGCAGTATTTT. It encodes CAWSFGSTDTQYF.

This clone was recorded once. Here the CDR3 DNA reads TGTGCCAGCAGCTTATTACAGTTTCTAAACACTGAAGCTTTCTTT. Amino acids: CASSLLQFLNTEAFF. This chain connects TRBV7-9 to TRBJ1-1, with D uncertain. The CDR3 spans 15 residues. Trimming pared 2 bases from V and 2 bases from J, leaving 12 bases between. Per the germline V gene, CDR1 is SEHNR and CDR2 is FQNEAQ (reference sequence).

Concerning this clone itself: Other DNA sequences in this specimen translate into the identical CDR3. This sequence joins TRBV12-3 or TRBV12-4 and TRBJ1-2, with 8 bases lining up with TRBD1. V lost 3 bases to trimming and J lost 5 bases; unmatched junction nucleotides: 2. The CDR3 extends over 13 amino acids. Written as DNA, the CDR3 is TGTGCCAGCAGTTTGACAGGGGAGTATGGCTACACCTTC. Translating gives CASSLTGEYGYTF.

This chain connects TRBV9 to TRBJ1-2; D is undetermined. The CDR3 runs 13 residues. The V gene's germline CDR1 is SGDLS and CDR2 YYNGEE. Trimming left V 3 bases short and J 1 base short, with 7 bases between. The CDR3 coding sequence is TGTGCCAGCAGCGGACACAGTAACTATGGCTACACCTTC. Translating gives CASSGHSNYGYTF.

A note on this clone: Other nucleotide sequences in the sample specify the same CDR3. This chain connects TRBV19 to TRBJ2-7; 9 positions agree with TRBD1. The CDR3 sequence is 14 residues long. The V and J ends lost 5 bases and 1 base, in that order; junction bases with no gene match: 3. CDR1 LNHDA and CDR2 SQIVND come from the germline V gene (reference sequence). The CDR3 region has the DNA TGTGCCAGTAGTCTGGGGACAGGGTCCTACGAGCAGTACTTC. It encodes CASSLGTGSYEQYF.

This clone was detected once. The V and J genes are TRBV3-1 (or the pseudogene TRBV3-2) and TRBJ2-7; D remains ambiguous. V was shortened by 1 base and J by 0 bases, with 7 bases between the two germline ends. Per germline, CDR1 LGHDT and CDR2 YNNKEL (reference sequence). The CDR3 sequence is 14 residues long. CDR3 DNA sequence: TGTGCCAGCAGCCAAGCATACGGCTCCTACGAGCAGTACTTC. It yields the protein CASSQAYGSYEQYF.

The chain links TRBV7-9 to TRBJ1-3; 7 positions match TRBD1. This CDR3 region has 17 residues. J lost 3 bases, V lost 5 bases, and 13 bases had no gene match. CDR1 is SEHNR and CDR2 is FQNEAQ in the germline V gene (reference sequence). The DNA of the CDR3 is TGTGCCAGCAGCACACGACAGGGATTGAATGTTGGAAACACCATATATTTT. Protein: CASSTRQGLNVGNTIYF.

This clone was counted only a few times. The V call is TRBV27, the J call TRBJ1-5; a possible D gene is TRBD1 (5 bases). The CDR3 runs 13 residues. CDR1 is MNHEY and CDR2 is SMNVEV in the germline V gene (reference sequence). With 8 bases removed from V and 7 bases from J, the gap between germline ends came to 15 bases. The CDR3 spells CASGGVGGQPQHF. DNA for the CDR3: TGTGCCAGCGGAGGGGTTGGTGGGCAGCCCCAGCATTTT.

CDR3 region: CASSVGAGTGLQETQYF. CDR3 in DNA: TGTGCCAGCAGCGTAGGAGCCGGGACAGGGCTCCAAGAGACCCAGTACTTC. The chain couples TRBV9 to TRBJ2-5; 9 bases map to TRBD1. There are 17 residues in the CDR3. Trimming removed 0 bases from V and 1 base from J; junction bases left unmatched: 7. Per germline, CDR1 SGDLS and CDR2 YYNGEE.

The J gene is TRBJ1-1, the V gene TRBV3-1 (or the pseudogene TRBV3-2), with no clear D. The CDR3 sequence is 14 residues long. Per germline, CDR1 LGHDT and CDR2 YNNKEL (reference sequence). Between the trimmed V and J ends, which lost 2 bases and 3 bases, there was a span of 10 bases. CDR3 DNA: TGTGCCAGCAGCCAATCAGGAGGTTACACTGAAGCTTTCTTT. This encodes CASSQSGGYTEAFF.

This chain connects TRBV6-6 to TRBJ1-2; 7 nucleotides align to TRBD1. The V gene's germline CDR1 is MNHNY and CDR2 SVGAGI (reference sequence). The CDR3 is 14 residues long. Unmatched junction bases numbered 8, after V lost 4 bases and J lost 6 bases. Here the CDR3 reads CASSLPTGKDGYTF. CDR3 in DNA: TGTGCCAGCAGTTTACCGACAGGGAAAGATGGCTACACCTTC.

J is TRBJ2-7 and V is TRBV19; 7 bases are shared with TRBD1. The germline V gene has CDR1 LNHDA and CDR2 SQIVND (reference sequence). CDR3 length: 14 amino acids. The trim removed 3 bases at V and 1 base at J, leaving 3 bases unmatched. For the CDR3, the DNA is TGTGCCAGTAGTATCGACAGGGAATCCTACGAGCAGTACTTC. Protein product: CASSIDRESYEQYF.

This sequence joins TRBV10-3 and TRBJ2-4; a weak D match, TRBD2 (5 bases). The CDR3 runs 13 residues. V was cut by 8 bases and J by 8 bases, with 16 bases left in between. The germline CDR1 and CDR2 sequences are ENHRY and SYGVKD. CDR3 in amino acids: CAIRPEGRDIQYF. In nucleotides, the CDR3 is TGTGCCATCCGCCCTGAGGGAAGGGACATTCAGTACTTC.

This sequence joins TRBV7-8 and TRBJ2-7, with TRBD1 as a possible D gene (6 bases). The CDR3 runs to 15 residues. Germline CDR1 and CDR2: SGHVS and FQNEAQ. V was cut by 5 bases and J by 4 bases, with 18 bases left in between. The CDR3 here is CASSPWGQGNYEQYF. The CDR3, as DNA: TGTGCCAGCAGCCCTTGGGGTCAGGGGAATTACGAGCAGTACTTC.

This clone was counted only a few times. The CDR3 is CASSTRQGSGEAFF. The DNA for the CDR3 is TGTGCCAGCAGTACTCGACAGGGGTCGGGTGAAGCTTTCTTT. The chain links TRBV6-2 or TRBV6-3 to TRBJ1-1; the match to TRBD1 covers 8 bases. V shed 5 bases and J 7 bases; nucleotides not matched to a gene: 9. The CDR3 extends over 14 amino acids. Germline values: CDR1 MNHEY, CDR2 SVGEGT.

This clone was recorded a few times. The V gene is TRBV20-1, the J gene TRBJ1-2; 9 bases agree with TRBD1. Germline V gene lookup returns CDR1 DFQATT and CDR2 SNEGSKA (reference sequence). The J segment lost 3 bases and the V segment lost 3 bases, leaving 8 bases of the junction unmatched. The CDR3 extends over 15 amino acids. The chain's CDR3 is CSASLTRTGDYGYTF. DNA for the CDR3: TGCAGTGCTAGTCTGACTCGGACAGGGGACTATGGCTACACCTTC.

This chain links TRBV10-3 with TRBJ1-4, with a weak D call TRBD1 (5 bases). V lost 6 bases, J lost 7 bases, and 15 bases lay in between. CDR1 is ENHRY, CDR2 SYGVKD, per germline. The CDR3 is made up of 14 amino acids. The CDR3 region is CAISNGGRGEKLFF. The CDR3 DNA is TGTGCCATCAGCAACGGGGGGAGAGGTGAAAAACTGTTTTTT.

The chain combines TRBV18 with TRBJ2-1, with D possibly being TRBD1 (7 bases). Trimming took 5 bases from V and 16 from J, leaving 15 bases between them. This CDR3 contains 11 residues. Germline V gives CDR1 KGHSH, CDR2 LQKENI. Written as DNA, the CDR3 is TGTGCCAGCTCAACTCAGGGGGGCCATTTCTTC. Amino acid sequence: CASSTQGGHFF.

The table lists this clone with a count of one. This rearrangement joins TRBV2 to TRBJ2-6; tentative D call: TRBD1 (6 bases). The CDR3 extends over 15 amino acids. Germline CDR1 is SNHLY and CDR2 is FYNNEI. The V end was cut by 9 bases, the J end by 0 bases, with 12 bases between. CDR3 amino acids: CARVDSRSGANVLTF. The CDR3, as DNA: TGTGCCAGGGTGGACAGCCGCTCTGGGGCCAACGTCCTGACTTTC.

V gene TRBV6-5 combines with J gene TRBJ2-1; TRBD2 is a possible D gene (6 bases). CDR1 and CDR2 from the germline V gene are MNHEY and SVGAGI. The CDR3 is made up of 13 amino acids. Trimming pared 9 bases from V and 2 bases from J, leaving 11 bases between. This chain's CDR3 is CARWWGAYNEQFF. Here the CDR3 DNA reads TGTGCCAGGTGGTGGGGGGCCTACAATGAGCAGTTCTTC.

In its sample, this clone was seen a few times. The chain carries TRBV11-2 and TRBJ2-3; 11 nucleotides match TRBD1. The CDR3 contains 16 residues. Germline V gene sequence: CDR1 SGHAT, CDR2 FQNNGV. The V gene end was trimmed by 3 bases and the J gene end by 7 bases; junction bases not matched to a gene: 9. In nucleotides, the CDR3 is TGTGCCAGCAGCTTGCAAGGACAGGGGGCGCAAAATACGCAGTATTTT. As protein: CASSLQGQGAQNTQYF. Together with reference TRBV11-2 and TRBJ2-3, the CDR3 gives the full variable domain: EAGVAQSPRYKIIEKRQSVAFWCNPISGHATLYWYQQILGQGPKLLIQFQNNGVVDDSQLPKDRFSAERLKGVDSTLKIQPAKLEDSAVYLCASSLQGQGAQNTQYFGPGTRLTVL.

This chain uses TRBV13 with TRBJ1-2, with 12 bases lining up with TRBD1. The CDR3 runs 15 residues. The germline V gene has CDR1 PRHDT and CDR2 FYEKMQ (reference sequence). The junction had 2 bases not matched to a gene; V was cut back by 4 bases and J by 2 bases. CDR3 loop: CASSSGTGGNYGYTF. The CDR3 DNA reads as TGTGCCAGCAGCTCAGGGACAGGGGGCAACTATGGCTACACCTTC.

This clone appeared a single time. The chain employs TRBV7-3 and TRBJ2-6; 7 positions match TRBD1. Germline loops: CDR1 SGHTA, CDR2 FQGTGA. V gave up 2 bases and J gave up 0 bases; unmatched junction bases: 7. This CDR3 is 18 amino acids long. In nucleotides, the CDR3 is TGTGCCAGCAGCTTAGAGGGGACAGTGGTCTCTGGGGCCAACGTCCTGACTTTC. Its translation is CASSLEGTVVSGANVLTF.

The chain employs TRBV4-3 and TRBJ1-1, with D unclear. CDR1 and CDR2 (germline): LGHNA, YSLEER. Trimming took off 1 base at V and 0 bases at J, with 6 bases between the two ends. The CDR3 covers 14 residues. The CDR3 DNA follows: TGCGCCAGCAGCCAAGCGGGGATGAACACTGAAGCTTTCTTT. Translation gives CASSQAGMNTEAFF.

The chain uses TRBV3-1 (or the pseudogene TRBV3-2) and TRBJ2-7, with 10 bases fitting TRBD1. The CDR3 contains 14 residues. Germline V CDR1 and CDR2: LGHDT, YNNKEL (reference sequence). V shed 0 bases and J 9 bases; nucleotides not matched to a gene: 5. The CDR3 sequence: CASSQEARDRGQYF. The CDR3 nucleotides read TGTGCCAGCAGCCAAGAGGCTAGGGACAGGGGGCAGTACTTC.

The genes are TRBV11-3 and TRBJ1-1, with no clear D. Germline assignment: CDR1 SGHNT and CDR2 YENEEA. The length of the CDR3 is 15 residues. The germline V and J ends were trimmed by 4 bases and 4 bases, with 16 bases remaining between them. The CDR3 region has the DNA TGTGCCAGCAGCTCTTATACCTCCCGGGGCACTGAAGCTTTCTTT. Translated, it gives CASSSYTSRGTEAFF.